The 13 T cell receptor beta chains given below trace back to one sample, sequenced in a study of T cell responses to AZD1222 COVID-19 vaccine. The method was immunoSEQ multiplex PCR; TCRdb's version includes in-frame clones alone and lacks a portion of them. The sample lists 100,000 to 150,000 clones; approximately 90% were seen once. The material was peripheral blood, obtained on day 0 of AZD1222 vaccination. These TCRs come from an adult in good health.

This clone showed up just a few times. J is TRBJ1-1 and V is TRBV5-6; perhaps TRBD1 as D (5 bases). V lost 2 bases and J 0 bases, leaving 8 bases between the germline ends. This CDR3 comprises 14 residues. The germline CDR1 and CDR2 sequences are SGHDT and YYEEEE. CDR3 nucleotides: TGTGCCAGCAGCTTAGAGGGGTTGAACACTGAAGCTTTCTTT. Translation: CASSLEGLNTEAFF.

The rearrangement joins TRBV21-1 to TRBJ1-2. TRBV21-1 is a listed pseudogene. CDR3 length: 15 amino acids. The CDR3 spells CASSNKRGPTSGYTF. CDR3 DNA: TGTGCCAGCAGCAATAAGAGGGGACCGACTAGTGGCTACACCTTC.

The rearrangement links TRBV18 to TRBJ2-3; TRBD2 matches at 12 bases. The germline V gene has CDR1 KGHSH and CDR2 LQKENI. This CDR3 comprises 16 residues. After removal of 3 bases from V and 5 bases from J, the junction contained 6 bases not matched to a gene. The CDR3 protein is CASSPPGLAGGDTQYF. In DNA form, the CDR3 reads TGTGCCAGCTCACCTCCGGGACTAGCGGGTGGAGATACGCAGTATTTT.

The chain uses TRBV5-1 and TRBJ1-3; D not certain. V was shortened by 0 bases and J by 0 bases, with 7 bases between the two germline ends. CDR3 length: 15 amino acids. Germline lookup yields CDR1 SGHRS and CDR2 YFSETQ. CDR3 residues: CASSLDGSSGNTIYF. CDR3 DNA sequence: TGCGCCAGCAGCTTGGACGGTTCCTCTGGAAACACCATATATTTT.

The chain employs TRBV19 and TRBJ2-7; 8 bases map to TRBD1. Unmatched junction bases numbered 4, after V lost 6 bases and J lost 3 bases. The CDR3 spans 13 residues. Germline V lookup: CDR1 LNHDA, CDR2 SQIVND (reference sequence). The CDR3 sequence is CASSRQGNYEQYF. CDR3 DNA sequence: TGTGCCAGTAGCCGACAGGGGAACTACGAGCAGTACTTC.

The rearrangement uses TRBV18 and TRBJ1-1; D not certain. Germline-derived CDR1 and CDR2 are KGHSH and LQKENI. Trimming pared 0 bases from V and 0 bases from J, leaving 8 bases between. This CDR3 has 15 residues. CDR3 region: CASSPPNSMNTEAFF. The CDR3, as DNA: TGTGCCAGCTCACCACCGAACAGCATGAACACTGAAGCTTTCTTT.

The CDR3 here is CASSPQYQGVSGNTIYF. The CDR3 DNA sequence: TGTGCCAGCAGCCCGCAGTATCAGGGGGTGAGCGGAAACACCATATATTTT. The rearrangement links TRBV3-1 (or the pseudogene TRBV3-2) to TRBJ1-3, with 7 nucleotides matching TRBD1. This CDR3 has 17 amino acids. Germline values: CDR1 LGHDT, CDR2 YNNKEL (reference sequence). The J segment lost 4 bases and the V segment lost 4 bases, leaving 13 bases of the junction unmatched.

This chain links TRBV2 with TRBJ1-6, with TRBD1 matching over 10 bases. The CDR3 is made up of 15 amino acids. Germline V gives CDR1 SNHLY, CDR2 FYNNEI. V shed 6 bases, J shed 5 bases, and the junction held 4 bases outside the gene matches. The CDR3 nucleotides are TGTGCCAGCAGGCGGGGGACAGGGGATAATTCACCCCTCCACTTT. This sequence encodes CASRRGTGDNSPLHF.

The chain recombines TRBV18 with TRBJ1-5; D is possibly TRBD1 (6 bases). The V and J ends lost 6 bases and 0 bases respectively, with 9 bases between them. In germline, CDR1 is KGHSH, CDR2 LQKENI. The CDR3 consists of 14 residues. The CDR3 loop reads CASSSQGSNQPQHF. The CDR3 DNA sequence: TGTGCCAGCTCGTCACAGGGTAGCAATCAGCCCCAGCATTTT.

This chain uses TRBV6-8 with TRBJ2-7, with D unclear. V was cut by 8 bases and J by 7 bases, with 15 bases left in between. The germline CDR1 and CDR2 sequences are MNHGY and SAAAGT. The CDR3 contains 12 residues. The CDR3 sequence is CASYPLPKEQYF. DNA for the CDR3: TGTGCCAGCTACCCCCTTCCGAAAGAGCAGTACTTC.

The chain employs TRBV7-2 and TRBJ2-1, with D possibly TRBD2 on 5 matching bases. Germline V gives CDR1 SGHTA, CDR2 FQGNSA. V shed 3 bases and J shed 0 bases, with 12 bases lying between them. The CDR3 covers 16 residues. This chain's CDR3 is CASSLLSDSSYNEQFF. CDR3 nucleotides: TGTGCCAGCAGCTTGCTTAGCGATAGCTCCTACAATGAGCAGTTCTTC.

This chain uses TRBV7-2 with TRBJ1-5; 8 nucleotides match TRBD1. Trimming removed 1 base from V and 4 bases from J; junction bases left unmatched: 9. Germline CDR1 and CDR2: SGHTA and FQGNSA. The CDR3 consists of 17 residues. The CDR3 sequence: CASSLGGWDRKNQPQHF. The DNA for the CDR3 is TGTGCCAGCAGCTTAGGGGGGTGGGACAGGAAGAATCAGCCCCAGCATTTT.

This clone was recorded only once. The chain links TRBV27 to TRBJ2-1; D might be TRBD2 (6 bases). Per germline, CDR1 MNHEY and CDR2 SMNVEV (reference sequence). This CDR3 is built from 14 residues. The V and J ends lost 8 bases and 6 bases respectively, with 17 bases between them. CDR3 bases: TGTGCCAGCGGGTCGGAGGGGCCGGTCAATGAGCAGTTCTTC. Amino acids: CASGSEGPVNEQFF.